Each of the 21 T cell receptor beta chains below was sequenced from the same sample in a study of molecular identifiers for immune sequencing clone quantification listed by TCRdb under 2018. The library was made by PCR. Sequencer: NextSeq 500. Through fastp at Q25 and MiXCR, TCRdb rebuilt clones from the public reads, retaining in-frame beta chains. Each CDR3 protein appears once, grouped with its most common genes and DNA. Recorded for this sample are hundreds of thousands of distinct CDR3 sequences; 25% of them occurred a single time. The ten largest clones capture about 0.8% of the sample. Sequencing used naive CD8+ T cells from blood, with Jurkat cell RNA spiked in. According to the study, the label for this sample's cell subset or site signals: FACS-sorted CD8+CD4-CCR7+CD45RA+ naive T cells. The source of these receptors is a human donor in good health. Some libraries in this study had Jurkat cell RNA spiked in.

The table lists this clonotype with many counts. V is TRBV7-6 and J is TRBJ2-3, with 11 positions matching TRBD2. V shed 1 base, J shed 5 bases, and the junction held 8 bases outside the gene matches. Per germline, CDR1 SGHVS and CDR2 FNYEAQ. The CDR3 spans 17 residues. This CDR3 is CASSLDVSGGAEDTQYF. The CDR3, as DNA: TGTGCCAGCAGCTTAGATGTTAGCGGGGGGGCGGAAGATACGCAGTATTTT.

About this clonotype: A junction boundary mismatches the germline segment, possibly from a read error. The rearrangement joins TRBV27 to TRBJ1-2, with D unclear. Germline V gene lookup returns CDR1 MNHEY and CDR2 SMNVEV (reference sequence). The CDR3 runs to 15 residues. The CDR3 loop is CASSFSNRAVYGCTF. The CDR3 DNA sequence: TGTGCCAGCAGTTTTTCGAATAGGGCAGTCTATGGCTGCACCTTC.

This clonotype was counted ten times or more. The CDR3 loop is CAWSVTGNEQYF. The CDR3 bases are TGTGCCTGGAGTGTAACAGGGAACGAGCAGTACTTC. The chain uses TRBV30 and TRBJ2-7, with TRBD1 as a possible D gene (6 bases). The CDR3 has 12 amino acids. CDR1 and CDR2 from the germline V gene are GTSNPN and SVGIG (reference sequence). The V end was cut by 0 bases, the J end by 5 bases, with 8 bases between.

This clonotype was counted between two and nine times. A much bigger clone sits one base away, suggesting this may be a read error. CDR3 loop: CASSLTGIPNTATQYF. The CDR3 nucleotides read TGTGCCAGCAGCTTAACGGGGATACCAAACACAGCTACGCAGTATTTT. The chain links TRBV7-6 to TRBJ2-3; D may be TRBD2 (5 bases). There are 16 residues in the CDR3. Germline assignment: CDR1 SGHVS and CDR2 FNYEAQ.

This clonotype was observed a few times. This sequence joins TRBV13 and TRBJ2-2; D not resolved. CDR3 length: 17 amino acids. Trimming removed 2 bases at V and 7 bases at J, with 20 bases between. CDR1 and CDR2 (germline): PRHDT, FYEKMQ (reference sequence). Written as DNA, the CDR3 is TGTGCCAGCAGCTTACGGAATTACGGCCCGCTAGGCGGGGAGCTGTTTTTT. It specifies CASSLRNYGPLGGELFF.

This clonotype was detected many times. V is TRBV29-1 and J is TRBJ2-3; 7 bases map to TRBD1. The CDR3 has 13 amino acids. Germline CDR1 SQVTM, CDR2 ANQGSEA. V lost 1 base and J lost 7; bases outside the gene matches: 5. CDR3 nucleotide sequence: TGCAGCGTTGAAGTTGCAGGGGGTTATACGCAGTATTTT. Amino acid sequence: CSVEVAGGYTQYF.

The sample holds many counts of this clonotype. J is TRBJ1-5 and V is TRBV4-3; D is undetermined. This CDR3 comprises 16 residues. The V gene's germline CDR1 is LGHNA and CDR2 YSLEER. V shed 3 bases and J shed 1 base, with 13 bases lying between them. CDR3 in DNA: TGCGCCAGCAGCCAGACGAGGTTCGGGAGCAATCAGCCCCAGCATTTT. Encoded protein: CASSQTRFGSNQPQHF.

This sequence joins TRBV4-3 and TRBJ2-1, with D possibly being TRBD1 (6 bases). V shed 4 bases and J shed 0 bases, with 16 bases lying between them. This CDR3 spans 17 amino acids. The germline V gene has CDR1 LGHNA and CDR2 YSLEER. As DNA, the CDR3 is TGCGCCAGCAGCCGCACGAGGACAGAGAGCTCCTACAATGAGCAGTTCTTC. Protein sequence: CASSRTRTESSYNEQFF.

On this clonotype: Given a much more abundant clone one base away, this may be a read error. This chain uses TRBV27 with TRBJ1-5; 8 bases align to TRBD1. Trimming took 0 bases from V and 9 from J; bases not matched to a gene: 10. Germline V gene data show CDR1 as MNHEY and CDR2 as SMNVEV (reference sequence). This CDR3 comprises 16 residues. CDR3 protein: CASSLSGQGAGRPQHF. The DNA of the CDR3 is TGTGCCAGCAGTTTATCGGGTCAGGGGGCGGGCCGGCCCCAGCATTTT.

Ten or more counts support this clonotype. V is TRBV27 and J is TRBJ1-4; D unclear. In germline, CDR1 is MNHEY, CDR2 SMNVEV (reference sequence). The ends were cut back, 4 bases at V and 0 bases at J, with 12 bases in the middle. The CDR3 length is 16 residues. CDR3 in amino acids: CASSSDPRATNEKLFF. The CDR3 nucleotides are TGTGCCAGCAGTTCTGATCCGAGGGCAACTAATGAAAAACTGTTTTTT.

CDR3 sequence reads: CASSLQRSHTGELFF. The CDR3 DNA sequence: TGTGCCAGCAGTTTACAGCGGAGCCACACCGGGGAGCTGTTTTTT. The rearrangement links TRBV12-3 or TRBV12-4 to TRBJ2-2, with D possibly matching TRBD2 (5 bases). V was pared by 2 bases and J by 3 bases, with 10 bases between. This CDR3 is built from 15 residues.

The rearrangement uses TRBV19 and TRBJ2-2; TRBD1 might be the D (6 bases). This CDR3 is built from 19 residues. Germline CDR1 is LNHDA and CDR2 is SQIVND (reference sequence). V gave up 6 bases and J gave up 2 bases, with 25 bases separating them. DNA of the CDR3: TGTGCCAGTAGACCCCCTGAACACTCCACAGGGTTAAACACCGGGGAGCTGTTTTTT. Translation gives CASRPPEHSTGLNTGELFF.

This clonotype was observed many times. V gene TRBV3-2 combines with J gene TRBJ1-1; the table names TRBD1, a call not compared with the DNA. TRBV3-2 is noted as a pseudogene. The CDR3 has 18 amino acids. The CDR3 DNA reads TGTGCCAGCAGCCACGCGGACAGGGGTCATCACATGAACACTGAAGCTTTCTTT. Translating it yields CASSHADRGHHMNTEAFF.

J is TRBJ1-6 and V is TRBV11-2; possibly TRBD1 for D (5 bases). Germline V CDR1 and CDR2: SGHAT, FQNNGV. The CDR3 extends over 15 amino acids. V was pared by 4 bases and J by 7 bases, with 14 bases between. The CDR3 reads CASSSLRDENSPLHF. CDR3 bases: TGTGCCAGCAGCTCTTTAAGGGACGAGAATTCACCCCTCCACTTT.

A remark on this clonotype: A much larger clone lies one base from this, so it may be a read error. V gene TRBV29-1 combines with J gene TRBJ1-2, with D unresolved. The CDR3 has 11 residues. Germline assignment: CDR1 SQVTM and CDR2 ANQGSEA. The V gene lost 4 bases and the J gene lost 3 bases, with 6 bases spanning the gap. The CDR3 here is CSVGVYYGYTF. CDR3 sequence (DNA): TGCAGCGTTGGAGTTTACTATGGCTACACCTTC.

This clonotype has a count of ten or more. The CDR3 DNA follows: TGTGCCAGCAGTTACCGGACAGGGAAGGGCTACGAGCAGTACTTC. It is translated as CASSYRTGKGYEQYF. The V and J genes are TRBV6-5 and TRBJ2-7; 8 bases match TRBD1. This CDR3 has 15 residues. J gave up 3 bases and V 2 bases, and 6 bases lay outside the gene matches. Per germline, CDR1 MNHEY and CDR2 SVGAGI.

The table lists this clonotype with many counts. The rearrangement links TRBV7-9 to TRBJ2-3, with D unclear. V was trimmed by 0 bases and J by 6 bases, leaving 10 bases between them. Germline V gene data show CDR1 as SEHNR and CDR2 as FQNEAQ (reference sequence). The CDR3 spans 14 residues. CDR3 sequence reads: CASSLASAGDTQYF. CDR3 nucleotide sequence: TGTGCCAGCAGCTTAGCTAGTGCTGGTGATACGCAGTATTTT.

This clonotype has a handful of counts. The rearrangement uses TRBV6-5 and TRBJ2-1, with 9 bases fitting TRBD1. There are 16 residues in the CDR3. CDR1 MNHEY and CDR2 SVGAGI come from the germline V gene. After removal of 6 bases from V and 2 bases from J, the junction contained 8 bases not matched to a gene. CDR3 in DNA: TGTGCCAGCAGCACGGGACAGGGTAAGCCCTACAATGAGCAGTTCTTC. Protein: CASSTGQGKPYNEQFF.

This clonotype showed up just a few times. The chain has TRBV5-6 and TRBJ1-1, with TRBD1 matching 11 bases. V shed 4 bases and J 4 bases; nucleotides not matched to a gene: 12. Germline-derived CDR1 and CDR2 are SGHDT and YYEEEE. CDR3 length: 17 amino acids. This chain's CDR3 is CASSPGGTGGFGTEAFF. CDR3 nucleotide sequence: TGTGCCAGCAGCCCCGGAGGGACAGGGGGTTTTGGCACTGAAGCTTTCTTT.

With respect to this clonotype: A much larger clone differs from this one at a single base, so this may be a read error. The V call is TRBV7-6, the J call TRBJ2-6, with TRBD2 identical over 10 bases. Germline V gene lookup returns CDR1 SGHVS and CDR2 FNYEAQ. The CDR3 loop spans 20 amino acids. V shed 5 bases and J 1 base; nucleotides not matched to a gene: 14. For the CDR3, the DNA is TGTGCCAGCAGCCCACCCCAGACTAGCGGGTTCGGTTCTGGGGCCAACGTCCTGACTTTC. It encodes CASSPPQTSGFGSGANVLTF.

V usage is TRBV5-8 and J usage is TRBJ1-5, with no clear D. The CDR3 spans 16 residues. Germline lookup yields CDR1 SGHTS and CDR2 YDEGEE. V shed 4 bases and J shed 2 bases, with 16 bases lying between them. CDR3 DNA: TGTGCCAGCAGCCCCCCGGCGGGGTCTGGCAATCAGCCCCAGCATTTT. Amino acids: CASSPPAGSGNQPQHF.